This note documents a single TCR beta chain sequence. Its antigen is still unknown. One end of the junction fails to match germline, which may point to a read error. The CDR3 spans 12 residues. Germline loops: CDR1 MDHEN, CDR2 SYDVKM. The sample belongs to a study of cytomegalovirus exposure and HLA in healthy donors. Broader study findings: Beyond CMV serostatus, there was no information to go on about immune exposure. With high specificity and sensitivity, the classifier reportedly diagnosed cytomegalovirus status. Most TCR sequences were uncommon, yet certain public TCRs appeared in many donors.

The PCR used 60 Vbeta and 13 Jbeta primers. Produced via immunoSEQ multiplex PCR; TCRdb's table is partial and in-frame only. The sample has 150,000 to 200,000 clones; about 86% are singletons. V and J are TRBV28 and TRBJ2-7, with D perhaps TRBD2 (6 bases). The sample consisted of PBMCs. The source is a woman younger than 30 in good health and CMV-seronegative. CDR3 in DNA: TGTGCCAGCAGTTTTAACAGGAGGCCGGGGGAATTC. Translating it yields CASSFNRRPGEF.